These T cell receptor beta chains were read from a single sample in a study of blood T cell repertoires in COVID-19. Assay used: immunoSEQ multiplex PCR; TCRdb lists only in-frame clones, some missing. The data contain hundreds of thousands of clones, 75% to 90% of them seen just once; the ten biggest clones take up roughly 6.3%. Sequenced material: peripheral blood. The receptors shown here come from a woman aged 45-65 years with COVID-19, enrolled during active disease. Each CDR3 is given with its conserved first and last residue. D genes are given only for firm matches. Rows may omit the clone size; those that give it use once, few, many or a size class.

d_gene	j_gene	abundance	v_gene	CDR3nt	CDR3aa
TRBD1	TRBJ1-4	NA	TRBV3-1/TRBV3-2	TGTGCCAGCAGCCGAGACAGGGCCCGGAATGAAAAACTGTTTTTT	CASSRDRARNEKLFF
TRBD1	TRBJ1-1	NA	TRBV7-3	TGTGCCAGCAGCCCCTTAGCCAGGGGGCTCTTATCCACTGAAGCTTTCTTT	CASSPLARGLLSTEAFF
NA	TRBJ1-2	NA	TRBV5-8	TGTGCCAGCAGCTTGGAGCGACTAGCTAACTATGGCTACACCTTC	CASSLERLANYGYTF
NA	TRBJ1-4	NA	TRBV10-3	TGTGCCATCAGTGGGACAACAACTAATGAAAAACTGTTTTTT	CAISGTTTNEKLFF
NA	TRBJ2-1	NA	TRBV9	TGTGCCAGCAGCGTAGCTCTTTACAATGAGCAGTTCTTC	CASSVALYNEQFF
TRBD1	TRBJ2-6	NA	TRBV30	TGTGCCTTGGACGGGACAGGAAGATCTGGGGCCAACGTCCTGACTTTC	CALDGTGRSGANVLTF
NA	TRBJ2-3	NA	TRBV24-1	TGTGCCACCAGTGATTCAGGACACACAGATACGCAGTATTTT	CATSDSGHTDTQYF
NA	TRBJ1-1	once	TRBV5-1	TGCGCCAGCAGCTTGACAGGGTGGGGCACTGAAGCTTTCTTT	CASSLTGWGTEAFF
NA	TRBJ2-7	NA	TRBV7-2	TGTGCCAGCAGCTTAAGCCGATACGAGCAGTACTTC	CASSLSRYEQYF
NA	TRBJ2-7	NA	TRBV6-6	TGTGCCAGCAGTTACACGGGAGCTCCTTCGGGCGAGCAGTACTTC	CASSYTGAPSGEQYF
NA	TRBJ1-6	once	TRBV5-6	TGTGCCAGCTCACAGGGTAACATTCCACCCCTCCACTTT	CASSQGNIPPLHF
TRBD2	TRBJ2-1	once	TRBV5-1	TGCGCCAGCAGCTTGGGGCTAGCGGGAGGCCCCCAGGGCAATGAGCAGTTCTTC	CASSLGLAGGPQGNEQFF
TRBD1	TRBJ2-7	NA	TRBV4-1	TGCGCCAGCAGCCAAGCGACAGGGAGCTCCTACGAGCAGTACTTC	CASSQATGSSYEQYF
TRBD2	TRBJ2-5	NA	TRBV5-1	TGCGCCAGCAGCTTGGAGGGCGCTAGCGGGAGCGGGGAGACCCAGTACTTC	CASSLEGASGSGETQYF
TRBD1	TRBJ1-5	NA	TRBV18	TGTGCCAGCTCTGACAGGGGGCCGGGTCAGCCCCAGCATTTT	CASSDRGPGQPQHF
TRBD1	TRBJ1-2	NA	TRBV5-1	TGCGCCAGCAGCCCCCTGGACAGGACTTATGGCTACACCTTC	CASSPLDRTYGYTF
TRBD2	TRBJ2-7	NA	TRBV6-5	TGTGCCAGCAGCCCGGGGTGGGCGGGAGGCTACGAGCAGTACTTC	CASSPGWAGGYEQYF
TRBD1	TRBJ1-2	NA	TRBV4-3	TGCGCCAGCAGCCATTCACAGGGGGCTGGGAACTATGGCTACACCTTC	CASSHSQGAGNYGYTF
NA	TRBJ1-2	NA	TRBV4-1	TGCGCCAGCAGCGCGAAAGGACAGACTTATGGCTACACCTTC	CASSAKGQTYGYTF
TRBD2	TRBJ2-2	many	TRBV7-2	TGTGCCAGCAGCTCTAGCGGGGGCACCGGGGAGCTGTTTTTT	CASSSSGGTGELFF
TRBD2	TRBJ2-5	once	TRBV3-1/TRBV3-2	TGTGCCAGCAGCCCCACCCTCTCCGGGAGGGCCGGGGAGACCCAGTACTTC	CASSPTLSGRAGETQYF
TRBD1	TRBJ1-2	once	TRBV18	TGTGCCAGCTCAGCGGATGCAGGGGGCCGAGGCTACACCTTC	CASSADAGGRGYTF
TRBD1	TRBJ1-2	NA	TRBV12-5	TGTGCTAGTGGTTACAGGGGGCGCAACTATGGCTACACCTTC	CASGYRGRNYGYTF
NA	TRBJ1-5	NA	TRBV4-1	TGCGCCAGCAGCCAAGTATATAGCAATCAGCCCCAGCATTTT	CASSQVYSNQPQHF
TRBD2	TRBJ2-7	few	TRBV6-5	TGTGCCAGCAGTTATAGCGGGAAATACGAGCAGTACTTC	CASSYSGKYEQYF
NA	TRBJ1-1	NA	TRBV7-9	TGTGCCAGCAGCTTAGCGAAGATCTCTGAGGCTTTCTTT	CASSLAKISEAFF
NA	TRBJ2-7	NA	TRBV30	TGTGCCTGGAGTTACACCTACGAGCAGTACTTC	CAWSYTYEQYF
NA	TRBJ2-7	NA	TRBV11-3	TGTGCCAGCAGCTTAGGGGGGGGGCGGCAGTCCTACGAGCAGTACTTC	CASSLGGGRQSYEQYF
TRBD2	TRBJ2-1	NA	TRBV19	TGTGCCAGTAGTATGGGTAGCGGGAGGTCTACCTACAATGAGCAGTTCTTC	CASSMGSGRSTYNEQFF
NA	TRBJ2-1	once	TRBV6-2/TRBV6-3	TGTGCCAGCAGTTACGAGAGACTAGTGCAGTTCTTC	CASSYERLVQFF
TRBD2	TRBJ2-1	NA	TRBV5-1	TGCGCCAGCAGCTTGCTAGCGGGAGGGCCCGATCTTCGGTTCTTC	CASSLLAGGPDLRFF
NA	TRBJ1-1	NA	TRBV10-1	TGCGCCAGCAGTGAGGAGCTTGCGGCCACTGAAGCTTTCTTT	CASSEELAATEAFF
TRBD1	TRBJ2-2	NA	TRBV12-5	TGTGCTAGCCGACAGGGTTCGAACACCGGGGAGCTGTTTTTT	CASRQGSNTGELFF
NA	TRBJ2-3	once	TRBV27	TGTGCCAGCAGTTTATCGATACAGGCAGATACGCAGTATTTT	CASSLSIQADTQYF
TRBD1	TRBJ2-3	NA	TRBV28	TGTGCCAGCAGGGGAGGACAGGGTGGGGATACGCAGTATTTT	CASRGGQGGDTQYF
NA	TRBJ2-1	NA	TRBV19	TGTGCCGCGACTAGTAACTACAATGAGCAGTTCTTC	CAATSNYNEQFF
NA	TRBJ2-7	NA	TRBV7-9	TGTGCCAGCAGCTTAGTAAACGAGCAGTACTTC	CASSLVNEQYF
NA	TRBJ2-2	NA	TRBV27	TGTGCCAGCAGTTTTTCCCCGTGGAGGGTGGGGGGTTACACCGGGGAGCTGTTTTTT	CASSFSPWRVGGYTGELFF
NA	TRBJ1-1	NA	TRBV7-2	TGTGCCAGCAGCTTAAAATGGGAGACTGAAGCTTTCTTT	CASSLKWETEAFF
TRBD1	TRBJ1-5	NA	TRBV19	TGTGCCAGTAGTATAGGACAGGGGGGTAATCAGCCCCAGCATTTT	CASSIGQGGNQPQHF
TRBD1	TRBJ1-2	NA	TRBV19	TGTGCCAGCCGTGGACAGGGAAGCTATGGCTACACCTTC	CASRGQGSYGYTF
TRBD1	TRBJ1-5	NA	TRBV15	TGTGCCACCAGCACCGGGACAGGAATGTTAGGAAATCAGCCCCAGCATTTT	CATSTGTGMLGNQPQHF
NA	TRBJ2-7	NA	TRBV18	TGTGCCAGCTCAGGACAGTCTAACTACGAGCAGTACTTC	CASSGQSNYEQYF
NA	TRBJ2-7	NA	TRBV7-3	TGTGCCAGCAGCTTACTAGGCCACGAGCAGTACTTC	CASSLLGHEQYF